Listed below are T cell receptor beta chains from one sample, sequenced in a study of shared clonotypes between healthy human individuals. Some clones are missing from TCRdb's copy, which holds only in-frame ones; the method was immunoSEQ multiplex PCR. The sample contains about 2.4 million clones, 80% to 95% of which appear only once. What was sequenced was naive CD4+ T cells from PBMCs. These receptor sequences come from a man younger than 35 in good health. Some clones in this sample may be carry-over from other donors' samples. Both conserved end residues are part of each CDR3. The order of the fields is clone size, J gene, D gene, V gene, CDR3 length, CDR3 protein. A D gene is named only where the DNA matches it firmly. Clone sizes are given selectively: once, few, many, or a class where the clone is expanded.

abundance: NA; j_gene: TRBJ2-7; d_gene: NA; v_gene: TRBV7-2; len: 15; CDR3aa: CASSPYRGLPYEQYF
abundance: NA; j_gene: TRBJ1-1; d_gene: NA; v_gene: TRBV19; len: 11; CDR3aa: CASASRTEAFF
abundance: NA; j_gene: TRBJ1-2; d_gene: TRBD1; v_gene: TRBV2; len: 13; CDR3aa: CASSRDRGGGYTF
abundance: NA; j_gene: TRBJ2-1; d_gene: NA; v_gene: TRBV2; len: 14; CDR3aa: CASTSEGDYNEQFF
abundance: NA; j_gene: TRBJ2-7; d_gene: NA; v_gene: TRBV28; len: 19; CDR3aa: CATSDWRLGFRDLSYEQYF
abundance: NA; j_gene: TRBJ2-3; d_gene: NA; v_gene: TRBV7-3; len: 15; CDR3aa: CASSLEGLGTDTQYF
abundance: NA; j_gene: TRBJ2-3; d_gene: NA; v_gene: TRBV5-4; len: 17; CDR3aa: CASSYPGGGIGTDTQYF
abundance: NA; j_gene: TRBJ2-3; d_gene: NA; v_gene: TRBV20-1; len: 10; CDR3aa: CSAPLATQYF
abundance: NA; j_gene: TRBJ2-7; d_gene: TRBD2; v_gene: TRBV5-1; len: 15; CDR3aa: CASSPVPSGINEQYF
abundance: NA; j_gene: TRBJ1-2; d_gene: TRBD1; v_gene: TRBV5-1; len: 13; CDR3aa: CASSEQGARGYTF
abundance: NA; j_gene: TRBJ2-6; d_gene: NA; v_gene: TRBV28; len: 15; CDR3aa: CASSPPGSGANVLTF
abundance: NA; j_gene: TRBJ2-5; d_gene: NA; v_gene: TRBV7-2; len: 16; CDR3aa: CASSPAGDRRGETQYF
abundance: NA; j_gene: TRBJ2-3; d_gene: TRBD2; v_gene: TRBV7-3; len: 15; CDR3aa: CASSLRFGGRDTQYF
abundance: NA; j_gene: TRBJ2-7; d_gene: TRBD2; v_gene: TRBV27; len: 15; CDR3aa: CASSRGGGESYEQYF
abundance: few; j_gene: TRBJ2-2; d_gene: TRBD2; v_gene: TRBV7-2; len: 13; CDR3aa: CASSPGGAGELFF
abundance: NA; j_gene: TRBJ1-3; d_gene: NA; v_gene: TRBV30; len: 14; CDR3aa: CAWSVRGSGNTIYF
abundance: NA; j_gene: TRBJ1-2; d_gene: NA; v_gene: TRBV7-7; len: 14; CDR3aa: CASSWVTGKDGYTF
abundance: NA; j_gene: TRBJ1-2; d_gene: TRBD1; v_gene: TRBV27; len: 15; CDR3aa: CASRLHRDRNYGYTF
abundance: NA; j_gene: TRBJ1-4; d_gene: NA; v_gene: TRBV5-1; len: 15; CDR3aa: CASSLIAATNEKLFF
abundance: NA; j_gene: TRBJ2-1; d_gene: TRBD2; v_gene: TRBV15; len: 19; CDR3aa: CATSRPLRTPSGYNNEQFF
abundance: once; j_gene: TRBJ2-5; d_gene: NA; v_gene: TRBV5-1; len: 18; CDR3aa: CASSLVRSGTVYQETQYF
abundance: NA; j_gene: TRBJ2-7; d_gene: TRBD1; v_gene: TRBV9; len: 14; CDR3aa: CASSATGGSYEQYF
abundance: NA; j_gene: TRBJ1-5; d_gene: NA; v_gene: TRBV2; len: 14; CDR3aa: CASSVRPDGQPQHF
abundance: NA; j_gene: TRBJ2-6; d_gene: NA; v_gene: TRBV19; len: 17; CDR3aa: CASSTQGRADGANVLTF
abundance: NA; j_gene: TRBJ2-7; d_gene: TRBD2; v_gene: TRBV28; len: 16; CDR3aa: CASSSPGTSGAYEQYF
abundance: NA; j_gene: TRBJ2-7; d_gene: NA; v_gene: TRBV5-1; len: 13; CDR3aa: CASSLAWSYEQYF
abundance: NA; j_gene: TRBJ2-1; d_gene: TRBD1; v_gene: TRBV5-6; len: 15; CDR3aa: CASSLVLDRDGEQFF
abundance: NA; j_gene: TRBJ1-2; d_gene: NA; v_gene: TRBV4-2; len: 16; CDR3aa: CASSQDYNTRGYGYTF
abundance: few; j_gene: TRBJ1-4; d_gene: NA; v_gene: TRBV30; len: 15; CDR3aa: CAWNKDPQGNEKLFF
abundance: NA; j_gene: TRBJ1-2; d_gene: TRBD1; v_gene: TRBV28; len: 16; CDR3aa: CASSFRWDRANYGYTF
abundance: NA; j_gene: TRBJ2-3; d_gene: TRBD1; v_gene: TRBV29-1; len: 15; CDR3aa: CSVDTLGQGRDTQYF
abundance: NA; j_gene: TRBJ1-5; d_gene: NA; v_gene: TRBV7-8; len: 18; CDR3aa: CASSLGVRDGRGNQPQHF
abundance: once; j_gene: TRBJ2-2; d_gene: NA; v_gene: TRBV5-1; len: 14; CDR3aa: CASSVDPRVGELFF
abundance: NA; j_gene: TRBJ2-7; d_gene: NA; v_gene: TRBV14; len: 16; CDR3aa: CASSQDQGRRRAEQYF
abundance: once; j_gene: TRBJ2-3; d_gene: NA; v_gene: TRBV7-3; len: 16; CDR3aa: CASSFLAGPEGDTQYF
abundance: few; j_gene: TRBJ2-7; d_gene: NA; v_gene: TRBV6-1; len: 12; CDR3aa: CASRQFPYEQYF
abundance: few; j_gene: TRBJ2-5; d_gene: NA; v_gene: TRBV4-1; len: 13; CDR3aa: CASSLGPQETQYF